This T cell receptor beta chain originates from a study of blood T cell repertoires in COVID-19. The wider study: Material from acute and convalescent COVID-19 was sourced from the United States, Italy and Spain. In each case, the material was cDNA or gDNA derived from T cells, B-cell-depleted T cells, or PBMCs.

The CDR3 covers 15 residues. V lost 3 bases and J lost 6; bases outside the gene matches: 8. The germline V gene has CDR1 MDHEN and CDR2 SYDVKM. The repertoire was sequenced with immunoSEQ multiplex PCR; TCRdb's copy has only in-frame clones and lacks some. The table includes hundreds of thousands of clones, around 91% detected once. Sample: peripheral blood. The receptor was derived from a woman younger than 30 who had recovered from COVID-19. The chain couples TRBV28 to TRBJ2-1; 7 bases agree with TRBD2. CDR3 loop: CASSLTGGRPNEQFF. The CDR3 DNA is TGTGCCAGCAGTTTGACGGGAGGCCGCCCCAATGAGCAGTTCTTC.